This T cell receptor (beta chain) was recorded in a study of blood T cell repertoires in COVID-19. About the study: Acute and convalescent COVID-19 specimens originated in the United States, Italy and Spain. Sources were T cells, B-cell-depleted T cells, or PBMCs; the material itself was cDNA or gDNA.

The study recruited people aged roughly 18 to 100 years across more than 20 US areas. Participants were placed into cohorts based on the clinical history they reported. Produced via immunoSEQ multiplex PCR; TCRdb's table is partial and in-frame only. The sample includes a few hundred thousand clones, about 84% of them seen just once. Germline CDR1 reads SEHNR; CDR2 reads FQNEAQ (reference sequence). V trimming: 5 bases; J trimming: 3 bases; junction bases outside the gene matches: 12. The CDR3 sequence is 17 residues long. This TCR came from a man aged 25 to 40 with acute COVID-19. The chain has TRBV7-9 and TRBJ2-3; 9 positions agree with TRBD1. The material sequenced was PBMCs or T cells enriched from blood (not recorded which). The CDR3 sequence is CASSPSEPGQGTDTQYF. The CDR3 region has the DNA TGTGCCAGCAGCCCGTCGGAACCGGGACAGGGAACAGATACGCAGTATTTT.